A single sample is the source of the 12 T cell receptor beta chains below, sequenced in a study of monozygotic twins with inflammatory bowel disease. TCRdb re-called the 5' RACE reads and gives one entry per CDR3 protein, without DNA. The table lists over 350,000 distinct CDR3 sequences. Sequenced input: blood. The receptors here all came from a human donor with ulcerative colitis or Crohn's disease, or a healthy co-twin of an affected twin (not recorded which).

The chain recombines TRBV20-1 with TRBJ2-7; TCRdb outputs TRBD2, but without DNA this stays unchecked. The CDR3 length is 17 residues. CDR1 and CDR2 (germline): DFQATT, SNEGSKA (reference sequence). This CDR3 reads CSARDAFSGGFSYEQYF.

The V and J genes are TRBV20-1 and TRBJ1-5; TCRdb picks TRBD1, but there is no DNA to check that call. The length of the CDR3 is 16 residues. Germline V gene lookup returns CDR1 DFQATT and CDR2 SNEGSKA (reference sequence). CDR3 protein: CSARSQGRVLGQPQHF.

The chain joins TRBV24-1 to TRBJ2-1; TCRdb picks TRBD2, but there is no DNA to check that call. The CDR3 extends over 14 amino acids. Looked up from germline, CDR1 is KGHDR and CDR2 is SFDVKD. The CDR3: CATSGPPSYNEQFF.

The chain combines TRBV5-1 with TRBJ1-1. Germline CDR1 reads SGHRS; CDR2 reads YFSETQ. The CDR3 length is 15 residues. CDR3 sequence reads: CASSLGLQMNTEAFF. Full variable domain (rest looked up from reference TRBV5-1 and TRBJ1-1): KAGVTQTPRYLIKTRGQQVTLSCSPISGHRSVSWYQQTPGQGLQFLFEYFSETQRNKGNFPGRFSGRQFSNSRSEMNVSTLELGDSALYLCASSLGLQMNTEAFFGQGTRLTVV.

The rearrangement links TRBV10-3 to TRBJ1-1; TCRdb gives TRBD1 as the D gene, but with no DNA this cannot be confirmed. There are 16 residues in the CDR3. Germline assignment: CDR1 ENHRY and CDR2 SYGVKD. CDR3 region: CAIRGIPGQGDTEAFF.

The gene calls are TRBV4-3 and TRBJ2-3; TCRdb's D call of TRBD1 is untestable without DNA. In germline, CDR1 is LGHNA, CDR2 YSLEER. The CDR3 has 14 amino acids. CDR3 sequence reads: CASSQSDRDYTQYF.

This chain uses TRBV30 with TRBJ1-1; the D call of TRBD1 rests on TCRdb alone, since no DNA is present to check it. Looked up from germline, CDR1 is GTSNPN and CDR2 is SVGIG (reference sequence). The CDR3 covers 15 residues. CDR3 sequence: CAWSFWTGRVPEAFF. The whole variable domain, remainder taken from reference TRBV30 and TRBJ1-1, is SQTIHQWPATLVQPVGSPLSLECTVEGTSNPNLYWYRQAAGRGLQLLFYSVGIGQISSEVPQNLSASRPQDRQFILSSKKLLLSDSGFYLCAWSFWTGRVPEAFFGQGTRLTVV.

This chain connects TRBV12-3 or TRBV12-4 to TRBJ1-3; TCRdb calls TRBD1, which cannot be checked without DNA. The CDR3 is 16 amino acids. This CDR3 reads CASRNRDQSSGNTIYF.

The chain combines TRBV2 with TRBJ2-2; as DNA is missing, the TRBD1 call by TCRdb cannot be tested. Germline V lookup: CDR1 SNHLY, CDR2 FYNNEI. The CDR3 has 18 amino acids. CDR3 sequence reads: CASSVAGGALVGTGELFF.

The chain couples TRBV20-1 to TRBJ2-1; TCRdb gives TRBD1 as the D gene, but with no DNA this cannot be confirmed. The CDR3 spans 14 residues. Per the germline V gene, CDR1 is DFQATT and CDR2 is SNEGSKA (reference sequence). The CDR3 here is CSARQTGGRNEQFF.

This sequence joins TRBV4-1 and TRBJ1-1; TCRdb's D call, TRBD1, is unchecked because there is no DNA. This CDR3 region has 15 residues. Germline V gene sequence: CDR1 MGHRA, CDR2 YSYEKL. The CDR3 sequence is CASTLQWTADTEAFF.

V gene TRBV20-1 combines with J gene TRBJ1-5; the TRBD1 assignment by TCRdb is unverifiable without DNA. The CDR3 is made up of 16 amino acids. Germline-derived CDR1 and CDR2 are DFQATT and SNEGSKA (reference sequence). The CDR3 spells CSAKKNTGVDNQPQHF.